This T cell receptor beta chain was recorded in a study of identical twins. This CDR3 spans 16 amino acids. CDR1 and CDR2 (germline): SGDLS, YYNGEE. V lost 4 bases, J lost 6 bases, and 14 bases stayed unmatched. This clonotype was seen a few times. Template switching added a universal primer site, and cDNA bore unique molecular identifiers. TCRdb processed the 5' RACE reads anew with MiXCR; each CDR3 protein has one entry. The profile shows around 480,000 distinct CDR3 sequences, 12% to 15% of them singletons. Healthy Caucasians made up all donors. This sample also belongs to another study, concerning yellow fever vaccine responses in identical twins. That report notes: Vaccine-induced T cell responses in twins were reportedly observed to appear partly convergent, partly personalized.

The sequence was collected from a woman aged 18-29 years in good health. Sequencing was performed on CD4+ T cells sorted from blood. The V gene is TRBV9, the J gene TRBJ2-5, with 8 bases fitting TRBD2. The CDR3 bases are TGTGCCAGCAGCCCCTCCGCGGGAGGCCCTCAGAAGACCCAGTACTTC. Its translation: CASSPSAGGPQKTQYF.